Sequencing of this T cell receptor beta chain was carried out in a study of metastatic and nonmetastatic thyroid tumors. Across the study: Patients with malignant and benign thyroid disease provided blood and tumor or nodule tissue, whose repertoires were compared.

General study points: TCR beta diversity was reportedly significantly higher in malignant thyroid tumors than benign nodules, in blood and tumor.

Each patient came to thyroid surgery without any prior treatment (of any kind). In the original workflow: Built for papillary thyroid cancer, a distant-metastasis classifier drew on CDR3 differences across clinicopathological groups. TCRdb re-processed the PCR reads through MiXCR. The V and J calls reflect TCRdb's pipeline rather than the authors' work. The data contain around 15,000 clones, roughly 34% of them singletons. This clone was recorded once. The antigen is not known. The specimen sequenced was tumor tissue. The source is a male donor with papillary thyroid cancer or a benign thyroid nodule (not recorded which). Some clones in this sample may be carry-over from other donors' samples.

This chain's CDR3 is CASSLAPPEGGYEQYF. The CDR3 bases are TGTGCCAGCAGCCTCGCTCCGCCGGAAGGGGGCTACGAGCAGTACTTC. The gene calls are TRBV3-1 and TRBJ2-7, with a possible D match to TRBD1 (6 bases). V gave up 4 bases and J gave up 3 bases, with 19 bases separating them. Germline values: CDR1 LGHDT, CDR2 YNNKEL (reference sequence). This CDR3 has 16 residues.